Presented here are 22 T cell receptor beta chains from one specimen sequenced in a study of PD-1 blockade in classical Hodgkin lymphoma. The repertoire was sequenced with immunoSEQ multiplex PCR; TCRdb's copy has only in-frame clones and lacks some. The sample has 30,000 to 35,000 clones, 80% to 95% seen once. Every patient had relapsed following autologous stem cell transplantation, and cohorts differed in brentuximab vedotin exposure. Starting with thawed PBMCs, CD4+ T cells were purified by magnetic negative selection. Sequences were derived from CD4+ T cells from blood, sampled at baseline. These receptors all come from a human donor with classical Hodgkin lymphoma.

For the CDR3, the DNA is TGTGCCAGCAGTTTATTGACAGGAAGACTCACCGGGGAGCTGTTTTTT. This gives the protein CASSLLTGRLTGELFF. The chain carries TRBV27 and TRBJ2-2, with D tentatively TRBD1 (6 bases). The V gene lost 1 base and the J gene lost 4 bases, with 13 bases spanning the gap. This CDR3 contains 16 residues. CDR1 is MNHEY, CDR2 SMNVEV, per germline (reference sequence).

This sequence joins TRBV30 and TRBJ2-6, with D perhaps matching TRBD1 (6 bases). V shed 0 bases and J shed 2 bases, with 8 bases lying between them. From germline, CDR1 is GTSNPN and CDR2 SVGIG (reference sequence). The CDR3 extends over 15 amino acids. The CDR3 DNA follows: TGTGCCTGGAGTGTCGGGGACACTGGGGCCAACGTCCTGACTTTC. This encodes CAWSVGDTGANVLTF. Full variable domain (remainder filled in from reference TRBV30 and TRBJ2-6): SQTIHQWPATLVQPVGSPLSLECTVEGTSNPNLYWYRQAAGRGLQLLFYSVGIGQISSEVPQNLSASRPQDRQFILSSKKLLLSDSGFYLCAWSVGDTGANVLTFGAGSRLTVL.

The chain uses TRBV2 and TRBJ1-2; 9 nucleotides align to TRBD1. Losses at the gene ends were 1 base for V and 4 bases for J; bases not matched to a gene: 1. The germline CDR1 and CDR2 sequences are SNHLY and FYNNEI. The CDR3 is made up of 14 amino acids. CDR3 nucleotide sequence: TGTGCCAGCAGTGAAGGGACAGGGGCCTATGGCTACACCTTC. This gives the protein CASSEGTGAYGYTF.

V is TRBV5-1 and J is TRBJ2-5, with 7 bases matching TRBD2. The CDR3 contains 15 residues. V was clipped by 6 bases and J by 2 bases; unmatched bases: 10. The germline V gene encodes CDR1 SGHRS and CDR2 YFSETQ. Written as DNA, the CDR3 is TGCGCCAGCATCTATGGTGGCGGGAGACAAGAGACCCAGTACTTC. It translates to CASIYGGGRQETQYF.

This CDR3 reads CARSAGRGFSDTQYF. The CDR3 region has the DNA TGTGCCAGGTCGGCGGGGCGAGGGTTTTCAGATACGCAGTATTTT. The chain is built from TRBV5-4 and TRBJ2-3; tentative D call: TRBD2 (6 bases). The germline V gene encodes CDR1 SGHNT and CDR2 YYREEE (reference sequence). The CDR3 runs to 15 residues. V was shortened by 8 bases and J by 4 bases, with 20 bases between the two germline ends. Variable domain in full (rest from reference TRBV5-4 and TRBJ2-3): ETGVTQSPTHLIKTRGQQVTLRCSSQSGHNTVSWYQQALGQGPQFIFQYYREEENGRGNFPPRFSGLQFPNYSSELNVNALELDDSALYLCARSAGRGFSDTQYFGPGTRLTVL.

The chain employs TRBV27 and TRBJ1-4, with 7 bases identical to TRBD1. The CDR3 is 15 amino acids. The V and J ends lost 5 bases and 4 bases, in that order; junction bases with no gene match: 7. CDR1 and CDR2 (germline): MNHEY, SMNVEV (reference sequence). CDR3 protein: CASSPRTGFNEKLFF. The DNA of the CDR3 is TGTGCCAGCAGTCCGCGGACAGGCTTTAATGAAAAACTGTTTTTT.

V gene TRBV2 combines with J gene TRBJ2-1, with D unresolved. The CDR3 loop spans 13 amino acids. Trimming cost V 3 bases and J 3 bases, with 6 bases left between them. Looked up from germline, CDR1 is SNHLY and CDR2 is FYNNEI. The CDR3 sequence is CASSESYYNEQFF. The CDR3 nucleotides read TGTGCCAGCAGTGAGAGCTACTACAATGAGCAGTTCTTC.

The CDR3 DNA reads TGTGCCAGCTCACCTACAGGACAGATGTATCAAGCGGTACCCCAAGAGACCCAGTACTTC. It specifies CASSPTGQMYQAVPQETQYF. The chain joins TRBV18 to TRBJ2-5; TRBD1 might be the D (6 bases). Trimming removed 3 bases at V and 1 base at J, with 27 bases between. CDR1 KGHSH and CDR2 LQKENI come from the germline V gene. The CDR3 covers 20 residues.

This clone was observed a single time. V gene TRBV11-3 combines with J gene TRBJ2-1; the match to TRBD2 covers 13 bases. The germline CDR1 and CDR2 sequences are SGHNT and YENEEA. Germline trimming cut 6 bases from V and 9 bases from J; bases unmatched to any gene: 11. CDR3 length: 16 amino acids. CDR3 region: CASSSDGGTSGTEQFF. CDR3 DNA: TGTGCCAGCAGTTCGGACGGCGGGACTAGCGGGACTGAGCAGTTCTTC. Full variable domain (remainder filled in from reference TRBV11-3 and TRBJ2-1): EAGVVQSPRYKIIEKKQPVAFWCNPISGHNTLYWYLQNLGQGPELLIRYENEEAVDDSQLPKDRFSAERLKGVDSTLKIQPAELGDSAVYLCASSSDGGTSGTEQFFGPGTRLTVL.

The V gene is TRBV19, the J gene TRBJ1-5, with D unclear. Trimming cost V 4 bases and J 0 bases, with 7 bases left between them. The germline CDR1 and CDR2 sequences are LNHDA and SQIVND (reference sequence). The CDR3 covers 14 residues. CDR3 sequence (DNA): TGTGCCAGTAGTAGAGGTTATAGCAATCAGCCCCAGCATTTT. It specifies CASSRGYSNQPQHF. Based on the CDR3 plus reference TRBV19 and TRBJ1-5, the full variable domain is DGGITQSPKYLFRKEGQNVTLSCEQNLNHDAMYWYRQDPGQGLRLIYYSQIVNDFQKGDIAEGYSVSREKKESFPLTVTSAQKNPTAFYLCASSRGYSNQPQHFGDGTRLSIL.

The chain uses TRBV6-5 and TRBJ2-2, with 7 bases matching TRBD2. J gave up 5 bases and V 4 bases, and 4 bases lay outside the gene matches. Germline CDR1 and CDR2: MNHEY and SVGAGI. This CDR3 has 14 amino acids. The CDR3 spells CASSLGLPTGELFF. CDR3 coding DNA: TGTGCCAGCAGTTTGGGACTACCAACCGGGGAGCTGTTTTTT.

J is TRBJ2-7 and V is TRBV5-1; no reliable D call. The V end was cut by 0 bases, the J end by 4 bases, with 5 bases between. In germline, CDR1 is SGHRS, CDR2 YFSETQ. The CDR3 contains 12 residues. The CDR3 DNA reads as TGCGCCAGCAGCTTGGTTGGGTACGAGCAGTACTTC. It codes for CASSLVGYEQYF.

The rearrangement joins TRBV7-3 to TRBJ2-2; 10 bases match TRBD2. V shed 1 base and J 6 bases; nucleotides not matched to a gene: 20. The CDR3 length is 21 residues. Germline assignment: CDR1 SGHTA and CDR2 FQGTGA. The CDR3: CASSLNPISSGSGRPPGELFF. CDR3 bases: TGTGCCAGCAGCTTAAACCCCATCTCTAGCGGGAGTGGCCGTCCGCCCGGGGAGCTGTTTTTT.

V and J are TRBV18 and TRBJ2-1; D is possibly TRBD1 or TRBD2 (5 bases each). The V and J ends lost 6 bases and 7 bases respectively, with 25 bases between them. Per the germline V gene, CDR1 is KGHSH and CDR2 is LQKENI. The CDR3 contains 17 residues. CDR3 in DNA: TGTGCCAGCTCGTTCCCAAGGGGCAGCGCGGGTATGAATGAGCAGTTCTTC. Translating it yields CASSFPRGSAGMNEQFF.

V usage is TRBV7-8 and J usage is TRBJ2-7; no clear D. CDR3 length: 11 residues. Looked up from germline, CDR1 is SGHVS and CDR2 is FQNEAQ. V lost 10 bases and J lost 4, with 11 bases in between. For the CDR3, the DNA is TGTGCCACCCTCACAGAGTACGAGCAGTACTTC. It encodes CATLTEYEQYF.

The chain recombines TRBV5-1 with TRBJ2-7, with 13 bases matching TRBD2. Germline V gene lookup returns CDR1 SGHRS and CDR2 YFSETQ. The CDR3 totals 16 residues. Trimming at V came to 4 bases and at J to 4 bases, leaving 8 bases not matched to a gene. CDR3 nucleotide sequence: TGCGCCAGCAGCCCCAACGGACTAGCGGGAGCGTACGAGCAGTACTTC. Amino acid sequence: CASSPNGLAGAYEQYF.

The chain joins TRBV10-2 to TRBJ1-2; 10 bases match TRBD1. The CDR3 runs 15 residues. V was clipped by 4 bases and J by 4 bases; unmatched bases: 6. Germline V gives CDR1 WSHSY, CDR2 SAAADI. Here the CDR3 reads CASSAGTGVLYGYTF. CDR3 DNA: TGCGCCAGCAGTGCCGGGACAGGGGTCCTCTATGGCTACACCTTC.

The CDR3 protein is CASSSRPSHDAEAFF. DNA for the CDR3: TGCGCCAGCAGCTCAAGACCGAGCCATGACGCTGAAGCTTTCTTT. The J gene is TRBJ1-1, the V gene TRBV5-1; D gene uncertain. CDR3 length: 15 residues. Trimming took 3 bases from V and 6 from J, leaving 18 bases between them. In germline, CDR1 is SGHRS, CDR2 YFSETQ.

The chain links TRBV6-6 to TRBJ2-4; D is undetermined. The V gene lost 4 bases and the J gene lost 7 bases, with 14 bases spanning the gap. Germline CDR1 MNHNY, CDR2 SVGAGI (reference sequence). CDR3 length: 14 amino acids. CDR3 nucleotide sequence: TGTGCCAGCAGTTTTTGGAACCGAGATAACATTCAGTACTTC. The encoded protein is CASSFWNRDNIQYF.

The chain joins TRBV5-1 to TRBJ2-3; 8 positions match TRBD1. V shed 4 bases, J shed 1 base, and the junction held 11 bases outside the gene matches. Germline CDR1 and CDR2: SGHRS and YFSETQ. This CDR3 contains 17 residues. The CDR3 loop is CASSQTGQGKRTDTQYF. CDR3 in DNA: TGCGCCAGCAGCCAGACCGGACAGGGTAAACGCACAGATACGCAGTATTTT.

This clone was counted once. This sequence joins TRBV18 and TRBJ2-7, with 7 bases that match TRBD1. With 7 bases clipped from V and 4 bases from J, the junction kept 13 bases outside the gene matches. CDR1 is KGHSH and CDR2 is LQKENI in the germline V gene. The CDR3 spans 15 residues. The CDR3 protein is CASLNQTGRDYEQYF. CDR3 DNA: TGTGCCAGCTTAAACCAGACAGGGAGAGATTACGAGCAGTACTTC.

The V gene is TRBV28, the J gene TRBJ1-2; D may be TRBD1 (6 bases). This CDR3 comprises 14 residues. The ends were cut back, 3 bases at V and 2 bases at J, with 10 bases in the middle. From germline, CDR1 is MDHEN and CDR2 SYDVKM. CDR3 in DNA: TGTGCCAGCAGTTTCCCCGACAGGAACTATGGCTACACCTTC. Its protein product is CASSFPDRNYGYTF.